The 8 T cell receptor beta chains below come from one sample, sequenced in a study of cytomegalovirus exposure and HLA in healthy donors. PCR involved 60 Vbeta and 13 Jbeta primers. Data came from immunoSEQ multiplex PCR; TCRdb stores just in-frame clones and leaves some out. The table has 80,000 or so clones, about four fifths seen once. The sample consisted of PBMCs. These receptors originate from a man aged 35 to 55 in good health and CMV-seronegative.

This chain uses TRBV5-4 with TRBJ2-7; TRBD1 aligns across 10 bases. In germline, CDR1 is SGHNT, CDR2 YYREEE (reference sequence). V lost 3 bases, J lost 4 bases, and 4 bases stayed unmatched. The CDR3 is made up of 14 amino acids. The CDR3 DNA follows: TGTGCCAGCAGCTCGGGACAGGGGAGGTACGAGCAGTACTTC. This gives the protein CASSSGQGRYEQYF.

This chain uses TRBV2 with TRBJ1-2; D not resolved. V lost 4 bases, J lost 2 bases, and 8 bases lay in between. Germline assignment: CDR1 SNHLY and CDR2 FYNNEI. The CDR3 length is 13 residues. In DNA, the CDR3 is TGTGCCAGCAGTGTTGGGGAGAACTATGGCTACACCTTC. Amino acid sequence: CASSVGENYGYTF.

This chain joins TRBV29-1 and TRBJ2-1; TRBD2 matches at 10 bases. Trimming took 5 bases from V and 7 from J; bases not matched to a gene: 8. This CDR3 region has 14 residues. The germline V gene has CDR1 SQVTM and CDR2 ANQGSEA. In DNA, the CDR3 is TGCAGCGTTTTCAGACTAGCGGGTATAAATGAGCAGTTCTTC. Residues: CSVFRLAGINEQFF.

This clone has more than one count but fewer than ten. The rearrangement links TRBV6-6 to TRBJ1-4; D ambiguous. Trimming took 6 bases from V and 3 from J, leaving 17 bases between them. This CDR3 is 16 amino acids long. Germline CDR1 is MNHNY and CDR2 is SVGAGI (reference sequence). CDR3 bases: TGTGCCAGCAGACGTGTGTTGACTCTATCTAATGAAAAACTGTTTTTT. Its protein product is CASRRVLTLSNEKLFF.

The chain carries TRBV5-1 and TRBJ2-1; 9 bases map to TRBD1. This CDR3 has 15 amino acids. V shed 4 bases, J shed 6 bases, and the junction held 8 bases outside the gene matches. CDR1 SGHRS and CDR2 YFSETQ come from the germline V gene. The CDR3 spells CASSGRDRVFNEQFF. In DNA, the CDR3 is TGCGCCAGCAGCGGCCGGGACAGGGTATTCAATGAGCAGTTCTTC. The full variable domain, with the rest looked up from reference TRBV5-1 and TRBJ2-1, is KAGVTQTPRYLIKTRGQQVTLSCSPISGHRSVSWYQQTPGQGLQFLFEYFSETQRNKGNFPGRFSGRQFSNSRSEMNVSTLELGDSALYLCASSGRDRVFNEQFFGPGTRLTVL.

The chain is built from TRBV5-1 and TRBJ1-3; 10 bases map to TRBD1. Germline assignment: CDR1 SGHRS and CDR2 YFSETQ. The CDR3 consists of 16 residues. V shed 4 bases and J 3 bases; nucleotides not matched to a gene: 7. CDR3 loop: CASSPDRGRFGNTIYF. The CDR3 nucleotides read TGCGCCAGCAGCCCAGACAGGGGGCGCTTTGGAAACACCATATATTTT.

The chain joins TRBV25-1 to TRBJ1-1, with 7 bases lining up with TRBD1. The germline CDR1 and CDR2 sequences are MGHDK and SYGVNS. The trim removed 3 bases at V and 5 bases at J, leaving 6 bases unmatched. The CDR3 runs to 14 residues. The CDR3 loop is CASSEPQGRTEAFF. Here the CDR3 DNA reads TGTGCCAGCAGTGAGCCACAGGGGAGGACTGAAGCTTTCTTT.

This clone was seen only once. The chain couples TRBV19 to TRBJ1-5; TRBD1 matches at 8 bases. After removal of 6 bases from V and 4 bases from J, the junction contained 5 bases not matched to a gene. Per the germline V gene, CDR1 is LNHDA and CDR2 is SQIVND (reference sequence). This CDR3 region has 14 residues. DNA for the CDR3: TGTGCCAGTAGCCGCCGACAGGGGAATCAGCCCCAGCATTTT. It yields the protein CASSRRQGNQPQHF. Based on the CDR3 plus reference TRBV19 and TRBJ1-5, the full variable domain is DGGITQSPKYLFRKEGQNVTLSCEQNLNHDAMYWYRQDPGQGLRLIYYSQIVNDFQKGDIAEGYSVSREKKESFPLTVTSAQKNPTAFYLCASSRRQGNQPQHFGDGTRLSIL.